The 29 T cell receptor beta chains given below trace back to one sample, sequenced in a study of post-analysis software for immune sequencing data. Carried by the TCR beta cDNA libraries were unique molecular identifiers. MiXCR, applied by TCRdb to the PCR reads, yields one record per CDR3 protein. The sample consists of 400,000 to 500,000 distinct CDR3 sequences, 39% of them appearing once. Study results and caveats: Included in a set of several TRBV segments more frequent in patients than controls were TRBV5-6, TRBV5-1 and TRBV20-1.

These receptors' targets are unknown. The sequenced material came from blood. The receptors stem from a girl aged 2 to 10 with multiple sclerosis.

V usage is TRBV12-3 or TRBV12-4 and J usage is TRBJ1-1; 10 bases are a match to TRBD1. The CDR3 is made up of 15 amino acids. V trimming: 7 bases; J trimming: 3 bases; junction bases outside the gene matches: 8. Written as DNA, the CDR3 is TGTGCCAGCACCCGGAGGACAGGGGGGGACACTGAAGCTTTCTTT. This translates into CASTRRTGGDTEAFF.

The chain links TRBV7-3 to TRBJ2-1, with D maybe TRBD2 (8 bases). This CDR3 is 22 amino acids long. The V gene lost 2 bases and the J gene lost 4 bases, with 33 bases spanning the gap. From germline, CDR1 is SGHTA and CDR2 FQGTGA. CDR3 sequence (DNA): TGTGCCAGCAGCTTACCGACAGGGTCAGGACGATCAGCGGGAGAGGGGTACAATGAGCAGTTCTTC. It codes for CASSLPTGSGRSAGEGYNEQFF. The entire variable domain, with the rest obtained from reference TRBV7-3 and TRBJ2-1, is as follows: GAGVSQTPSNKVTEKGKYVELRCDPISGHTALYWYRQSLGQGPEFLIYFQGTGAADDSGLPNDRFFAVRPEGSVSTLKIQRTERGDSAVYLCASSLPTGSGRSAGEGYNEQFFGPGTRLTVL.

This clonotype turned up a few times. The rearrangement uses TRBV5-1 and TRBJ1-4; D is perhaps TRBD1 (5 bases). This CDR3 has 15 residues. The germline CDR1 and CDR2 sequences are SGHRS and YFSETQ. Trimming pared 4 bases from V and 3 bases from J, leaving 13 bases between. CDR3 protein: CASSMGGSANEKLFF. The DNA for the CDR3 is TGCGCCAGCAGCATGGGGGGATCGGCTAATGAAAAACTGTTTTTT.

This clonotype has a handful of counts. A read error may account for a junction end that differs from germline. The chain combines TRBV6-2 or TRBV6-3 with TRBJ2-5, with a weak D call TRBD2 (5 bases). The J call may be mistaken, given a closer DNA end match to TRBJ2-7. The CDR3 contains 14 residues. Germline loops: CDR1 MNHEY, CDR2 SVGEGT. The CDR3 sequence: CASGYLARGYEQYF. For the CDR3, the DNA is TGTGCCAGCGGTTACCTAGCTCGGGGCTACGAGCAGTACTTC.

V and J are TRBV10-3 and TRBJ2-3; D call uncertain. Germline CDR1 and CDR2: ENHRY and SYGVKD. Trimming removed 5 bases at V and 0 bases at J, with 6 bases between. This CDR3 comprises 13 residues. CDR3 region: CAISRSSTDTQYF. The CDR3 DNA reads TGTGCCATCAGTAGAAGTAGCACAGATACGCAGTATTTT.

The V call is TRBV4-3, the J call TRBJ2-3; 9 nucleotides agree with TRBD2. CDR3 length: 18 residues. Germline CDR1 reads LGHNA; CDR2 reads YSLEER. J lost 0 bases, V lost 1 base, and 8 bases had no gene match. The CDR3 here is CASSQAAGGPRSTDTQYF. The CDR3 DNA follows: TGCGCCAGCAGCCAAGCGGCGGGAGGGCCCCGAAGCACAGATACGCAGTATTTT.

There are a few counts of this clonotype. CDR3 residues: CASSLEVYTYEQYF. Here the CDR3 DNA reads TGTGCCAGCAGCTTGGAGGTGTACACCTACGAGCAGTACTTC. This sequence joins TRBV5-5 and TRBJ2-7, with unresolved D. CDR1 and CDR2 (germline): SGHKS, YYEKEE (reference sequence). This CDR3 spans 14 amino acids. V lost 0 bases, J lost 2 bases, and 9 bases lay in between.

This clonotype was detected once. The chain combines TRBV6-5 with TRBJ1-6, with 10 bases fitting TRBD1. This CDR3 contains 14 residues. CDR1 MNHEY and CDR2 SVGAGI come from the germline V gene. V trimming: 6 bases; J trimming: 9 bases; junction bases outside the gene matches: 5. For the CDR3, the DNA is TGTGCCAGCAGCCTCCGGGACAGGGGTTCACCCCTCCACTTT. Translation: CASSLRDRGSPLHF.

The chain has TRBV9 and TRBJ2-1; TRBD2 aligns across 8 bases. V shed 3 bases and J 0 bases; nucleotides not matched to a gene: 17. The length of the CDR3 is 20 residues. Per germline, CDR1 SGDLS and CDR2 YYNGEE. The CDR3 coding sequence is TGTGCCAGCAGCGACCAAGGGGTCAGCGGGAGTGGGAGCTCCTACAATGAGCAGTTCTTC. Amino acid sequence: CASSDQGVSGSGSSYNEQFF.

The CDR3 DNA reads TGTGCCAGCAGTTACAGGGGGCTAAGTGCCGGGGAGCTGTTTTTT. It encodes CASSYRGLSAGELFF. The rearrangement uses TRBV28 and TRBJ2-2, with TRBD1 matching over 9 bases. Trimming cost V 4 bases and J 6 bases; bases outside gene matches: 6. Germline V gives CDR1 MDHEN, CDR2 SYDVKM. This CDR3 has 15 residues.

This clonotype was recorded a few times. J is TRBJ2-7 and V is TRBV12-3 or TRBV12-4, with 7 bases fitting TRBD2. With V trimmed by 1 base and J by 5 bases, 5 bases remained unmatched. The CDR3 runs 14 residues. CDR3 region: CASSLEWGGDEQYF. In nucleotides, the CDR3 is TGTGCCAGCAGTTTAGAATGGGGAGGGGACGAGCAGTACTTC.

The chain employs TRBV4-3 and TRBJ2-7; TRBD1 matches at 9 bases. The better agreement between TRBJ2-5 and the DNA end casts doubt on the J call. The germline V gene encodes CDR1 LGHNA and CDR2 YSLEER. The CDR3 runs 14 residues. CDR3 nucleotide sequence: TGCGCCAGCAGCCAAGAGGACAGGGGAGAGACCCAGTACTTC. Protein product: CASSQEDRGETQYF.

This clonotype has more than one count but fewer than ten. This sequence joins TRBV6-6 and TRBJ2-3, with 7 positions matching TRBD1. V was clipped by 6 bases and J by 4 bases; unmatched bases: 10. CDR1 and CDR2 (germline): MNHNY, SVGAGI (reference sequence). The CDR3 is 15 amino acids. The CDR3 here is CASRYRDRGADTQYF. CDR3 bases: TGTGCCAGCAGGTACCGGGACAGAGGGGCAGATACGCAGTATTTT.

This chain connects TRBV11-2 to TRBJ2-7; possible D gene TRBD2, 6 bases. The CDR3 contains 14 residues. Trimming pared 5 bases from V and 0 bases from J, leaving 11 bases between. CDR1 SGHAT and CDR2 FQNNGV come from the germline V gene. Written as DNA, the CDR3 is TGTGCCAGCAGCAAGCGGGCCAGCTCCTACGAGCAGTACTTC. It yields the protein CASSKRASSYEQYF.

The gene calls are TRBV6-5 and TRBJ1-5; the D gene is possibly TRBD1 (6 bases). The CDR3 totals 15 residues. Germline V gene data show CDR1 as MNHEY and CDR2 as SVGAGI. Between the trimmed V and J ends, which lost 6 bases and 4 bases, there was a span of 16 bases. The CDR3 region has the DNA TGTGCCAGCAGACAAACAGGGACCGGGAATCAGCCCCAGCATTTT. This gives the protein CASRQTGTGNQPQHF.

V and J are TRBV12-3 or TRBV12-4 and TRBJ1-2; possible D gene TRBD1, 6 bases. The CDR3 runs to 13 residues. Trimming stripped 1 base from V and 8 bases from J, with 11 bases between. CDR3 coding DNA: TGTGCCAGCAGTTTAGAAAGGGGGGGCGGCTACACCTTC. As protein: CASSLERGGGYTF.

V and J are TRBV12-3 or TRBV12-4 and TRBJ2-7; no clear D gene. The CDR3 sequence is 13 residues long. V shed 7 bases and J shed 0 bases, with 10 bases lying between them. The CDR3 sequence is CASNLAGSYEQYF. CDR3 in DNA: TGTGCCAGCAATCTCGCTGGCTCCTACGAGCAGTACTTC.

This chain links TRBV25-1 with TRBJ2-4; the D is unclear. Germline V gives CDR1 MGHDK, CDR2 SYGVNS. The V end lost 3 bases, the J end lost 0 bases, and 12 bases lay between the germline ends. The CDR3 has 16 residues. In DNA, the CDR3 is TGTGCCAGCAGTGACAAGGGATCCGTAGCCAAAAACATTCAGTACTTC. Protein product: CASSDKGSVAKNIQYF.

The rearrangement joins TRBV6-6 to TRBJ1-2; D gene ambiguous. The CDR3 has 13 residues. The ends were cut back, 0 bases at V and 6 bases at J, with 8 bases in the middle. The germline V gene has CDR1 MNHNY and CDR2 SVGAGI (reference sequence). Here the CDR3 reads CASSYSEGDGYTF. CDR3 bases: TGTGCCAGCAGTTACTCGGAGGGAGATGGCTACACCTTC.

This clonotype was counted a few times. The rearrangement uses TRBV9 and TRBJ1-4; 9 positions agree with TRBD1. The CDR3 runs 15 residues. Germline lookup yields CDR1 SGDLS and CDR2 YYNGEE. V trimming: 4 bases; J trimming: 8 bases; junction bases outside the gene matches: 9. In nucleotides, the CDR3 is TGTGCCAGCAGCCCGGGACAGGGATGGGGCGAAAAACTGTTTTTT. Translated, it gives CASSPGQGWGEKLFF.

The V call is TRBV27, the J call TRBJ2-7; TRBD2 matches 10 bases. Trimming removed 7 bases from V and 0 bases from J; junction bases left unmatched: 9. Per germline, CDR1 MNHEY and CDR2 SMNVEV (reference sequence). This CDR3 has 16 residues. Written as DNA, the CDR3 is TGTGCCAGCAATTCGCTAGCGGGAGTCTTCTCCTACGAGCAGTACTTC. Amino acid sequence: CASNSLAGVFSYEQYF.

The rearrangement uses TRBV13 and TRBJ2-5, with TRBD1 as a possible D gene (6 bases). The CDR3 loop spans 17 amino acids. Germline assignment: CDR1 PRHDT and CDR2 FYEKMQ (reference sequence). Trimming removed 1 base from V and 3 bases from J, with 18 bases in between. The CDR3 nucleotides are TGTGCCAGCAGCTTAGAGATCACAGGGAAATCAGAAGAGACCCAGTACTTC. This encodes CASSLEITGKSEETQYF.

CDR3 in DNA: TGTGCCATCAGTGCCCAGATGAGTCTTTCCGGGGGCGGAGAGGCCCAGTACTTC. Protein product: CAISAQMSLSGGGEAQYF. The chain links TRBV10-3 to TRBJ2-7, with D perhaps given as TRBD1 or TRBD2 (6 bases each). The germline CDR1 and CDR2 sequences are ENHRY and SYGVKD. This CDR3 comprises 18 residues. Trimming took 4 bases from V and 10 from J, leaving 32 bases between them.

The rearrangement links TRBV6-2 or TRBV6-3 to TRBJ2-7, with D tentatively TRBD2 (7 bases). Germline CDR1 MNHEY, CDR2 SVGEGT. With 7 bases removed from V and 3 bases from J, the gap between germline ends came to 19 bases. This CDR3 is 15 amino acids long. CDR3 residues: CASKVAGRGVYEQYF. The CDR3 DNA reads TGTGCCAGCAAGGTCGCGGGGAGGGGGGTCTACGAGCAGTACTTC.

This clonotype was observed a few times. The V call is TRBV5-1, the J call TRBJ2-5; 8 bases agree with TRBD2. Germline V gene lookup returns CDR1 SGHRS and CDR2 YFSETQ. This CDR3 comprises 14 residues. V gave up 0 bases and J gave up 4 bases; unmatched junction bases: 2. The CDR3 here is CASSLDLAGETQYF. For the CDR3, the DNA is TGCGCCAGCAGCTTGGACCTAGCGGGAGAGACCCAGTACTTC.

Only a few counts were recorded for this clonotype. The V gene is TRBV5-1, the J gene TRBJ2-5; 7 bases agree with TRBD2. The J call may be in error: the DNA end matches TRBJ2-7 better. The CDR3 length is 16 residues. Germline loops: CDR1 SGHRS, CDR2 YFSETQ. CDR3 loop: CASSSGLGLFVYEQYF. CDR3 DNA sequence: TGCGCCAGCAGCTCTGGACTAGGCCTCTTCGTCTACGAGCAGTACTTC.

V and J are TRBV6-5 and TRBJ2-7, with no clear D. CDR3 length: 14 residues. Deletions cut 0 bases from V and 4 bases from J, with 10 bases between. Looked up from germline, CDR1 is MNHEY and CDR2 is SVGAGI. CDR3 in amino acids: CASSYSSLGYEQYF. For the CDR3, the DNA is TGTGCCAGCAGTTACTCCTCTCTCGGATACGAGCAGTACTTC.

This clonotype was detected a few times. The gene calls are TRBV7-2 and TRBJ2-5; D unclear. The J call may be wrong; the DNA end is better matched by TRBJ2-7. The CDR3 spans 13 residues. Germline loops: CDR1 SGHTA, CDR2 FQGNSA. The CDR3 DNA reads TGTGCCAGCAGCTTCAATTCGTTCTACGAGCAGTACTTC. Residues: CASSFNSFYEQYF.

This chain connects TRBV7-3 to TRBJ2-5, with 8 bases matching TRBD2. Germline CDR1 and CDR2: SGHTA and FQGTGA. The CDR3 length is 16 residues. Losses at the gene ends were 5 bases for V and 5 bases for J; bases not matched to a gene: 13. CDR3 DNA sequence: TGTGCCAGCAGCGCCGGGACTAGAGTTTTGGGGGAGACCCAGTACTTC. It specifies CASSAGTRVLGETQYF.